The next 21 T cell receptor beta chains were all read from a single sample in a study of shared clonotypes between healthy human individuals. Libraries were prepared by immunoSEQ multiplex PCR; TCRdb keeps only in-frame clonotypes and omits some of them. The table records around 2.3 million clones, almost 96% of them present only once. The sample comprised naive CD4+ T cells sorted from blood. Sample subset: CD45RA+ positively selected. The receptor source for this set is a man aged 18 to 30 in good health.

The rearrangement links TRBV6-1 to TRBJ2-2; weak D call: TRBD2 (6 bases). V was trimmed by 7 bases and J by 1 base, leaving 13 bases between them. This CDR3 has 15 amino acids. The germline CDR1 and CDR2 sequences are MNHNS and SASEGT. CDR3 nucleotide sequence: TGTGCCAGCACGAGGGGACTCCTGAACACCGGGGAGCTGTTTTTT. This translates into CASTRGLLNTGELFF.

V and J are TRBV5-1 and TRBJ2-3; D possibly corresponds to TRBD2 (6 bases). V gave up 0 bases and J gave up 2 bases, with 22 bases separating them. The germline CDR1 and CDR2 sequences are SGHRS and YFSETQ. The CDR3 has 19 residues. For the CDR3, the DNA is TGCGCCAGCAGCTTGGCGGTAGCGGCAGGTCAATGGGCCACAGATACGCAGTATTTT. Protein sequence: CASSLAVAAGQWATDTQYF.

The rearrangement links TRBV28 to TRBJ2-5, with 13 bases fitting TRBD2. The V gene end was trimmed by 3 bases and the J gene end by 4 bases; junction bases not matched to a gene: 2. CDR1 is MDHEN and CDR2 is SYDVKM in the germline V gene. There are 15 residues in the CDR3. This CDR3 reads CASSFRTSGRETQYF. DNA of the CDR3: TGTGCCAGCAGTTTCCGGACTAGCGGGAGAGAGACCCAGTACTTC. The whole variable domain, filled in from reference TRBV28 and TRBJ2-5, reads DVKVTQSSRYLVKRTGEKVFLECVQDMDHENMFWYRQDPGLGLRLIYFSYDVKMKEKGDIPEGYSVSREKKERFSLILESASTNQTSMYLCASSFRTSGRETQYFGPGTRLLVL.

The chain employs TRBV6-5 and TRBJ1-2; D perhaps matches TRBD1 (6 bases). Germline-derived CDR1 and CDR2 are MNHEY and SVGAGI. The ends were cut back, 6 bases at V and 7 bases at J, with 21 bases in the middle. The CDR3 is 15 amino acids. This CDR3 is CASSLTREGGGGYTF. Written as DNA, the CDR3 is TGTGCCAGCAGCCTTACAAGGGAGGGAGGGGGTGGCTACACCTTC.

The V and J genes are TRBV5-1 and TRBJ2-1, with D perhaps being TRBD1 or TRBD2 (6 bases each). The V gene's germline CDR1 is SGHRS and CDR2 YFSETQ. The ends were cut back, 0 bases at V and 4 bases at J, with 14 bases in the middle. The CDR3 consists of 16 residues. CDR3 amino acids: CASSLGLGGLYNEQFF. CDR3 nucleotides: TGCGCCAGCAGCTTGGGCCTTGGGGGGCTTTACAATGAGCAGTTCTTC.

Note on this clone: Other nucleotide sequences in the sample specify the same CDR3. The chain has TRBV7-2 and TRBJ1-2; 7 nucleotides align to TRBD1. V shed 1 base, J shed 4 bases, and the junction held 3 bases outside the gene matches. The CDR3 extends over 14 amino acids. Germline V lookup: CDR1 SGHTA, CDR2 FQGNSA. CDR3 in DNA: TGTGCCAGCAGCTTAGACAGGGGAGGCTATGGCTACACCTTC. Translation: CASSLDRGGYGYTF.

The chain combines TRBV2 with TRBJ1-1; D is unclear. Trimming took 4 bases from V and 8 from J, leaving 17 bases between them. The CDR3 totals 14 residues. Germline V CDR1 and CDR2: SNHLY, FYNNEI. CDR3 coding DNA: TGTGCCAGCAGTGCTTTTCTCGGTCAGACCGAAGCTTTCTTT. Translating it yields CASSAFLGQTEAFF. Filled out from reference TRBV2 and TRBJ1-1, the complete variable domain reads EPEVTQTPSHQVTQMGQEVILRCVPISNHLYFYWYRQILGQKVEFLVSFYNNEISEKSEIFDDQFSVERPDGSNFTLKIRSTKLEDSAMYFCASSAFLGQTEAFFGQGTRLTVV.

The rearrangement joins TRBV10-1 to TRBJ2-5; D gene uncertain. Germline values: CDR1 WNHNN, CDR2 SYGVQD (reference sequence). Trimming took 4 bases from V and 3 from J, leaving 9 bases between them. The CDR3 has 13 amino acids. The CDR3 loop reads CASSGSVKETQYF. In nucleotides, the CDR3 is TGCGCCAGCAGTGGGTCAGTTAAAGAGACCCAGTACTTC.

V gene TRBV5-4 combines with J gene TRBJ1-1, with D maybe TRBD1 (5 bases). This CDR3 has 13 amino acids. Germline V gene data show CDR1 as SGHNT and CDR2 as YYREEE (reference sequence). The V and J ends lost 4 bases and 5 bases respectively, with 12 bases between them. CDR3 DNA sequence: TGTGCCAGCAGCATCGGGACGGCTACTGAAGCTTTCTTT. The encoded protein is CASSIGTATEAFF. The full variable domain, rest sourced from reference TRBV5-4 and TRBJ1-1, is ETGVTQSPTHLIKTRGQQVTLRCSSQSGHNTVSWYQQALGQGPQFIFQYYREEENGRGNFPPRFSGLQFPNYSSELNVNALELDDSALYLCASSIGTATEAFFGQGTRLTVV.

Turning to this clone: The sample carries other DNA sequences with the same CDR3. The gene calls are TRBV28 and TRBJ1-2; D call uncertain. In germline, CDR1 is MDHEN, CDR2 SYDVKM. The CDR3 sequence is 13 residues long. Trimming cost V 2 bases and J 2 bases, with 6 bases left between them. CDR3 in amino acids: CASSLSVNYGYTF. The CDR3 nucleotides read TGTGCCAGCAGTTTAAGCGTAAACTATGGCTACACCTTC.

The chain couples TRBV4-3 to TRBJ1-6; weak D call: TRBD1 (5 bases). Germline-derived CDR1 and CDR2 are LGHNA and YSLEER. CDR3 size: 15 residues. Trimming removed 0 bases at V and 6 bases at J, with 9 bases between. The CDR3 DNA reads as TGCGCCAGCAGCCAAGAAGGGGTAACTAATTCACCCCTCCACTTT. Amino acids: CASSQEGVTNSPLHF.

The CDR3 nucleotides are TGTGCCATCAGTGAGGGCACCTTCGACGCGCAGTACTTC. It translates to CAISEGTFDAQYF. This chain joins TRBV10-3 and TRBJ2-7; no definite D call. Trimming removed 2 bases at V and 9 bases at J, with 14 bases between. The CDR3 runs to 13 residues. Germline V gene data show CDR1 as ENHRY and CDR2 as SYGVKD.

The chain employs TRBV7-2 and TRBJ2-3; D is uncertain. The CDR3 covers 11 residues. Trimming pared 8 bases from V and 2 bases from J, leaving 5 bases between. CDR1 and CDR2 (germline): SGHTA, FQGNSA. The CDR3 sequence: CASGFTDTQYF. In DNA form, the CDR3 reads TGTGCCAGCGGATTCACAGATACGCAGTATTTT.

This clone is a singleton in its sample. Here the CDR3 DNA reads TGTGCCAGCAGCGCGGGGAAGGGACAGGGCTACTCTGGAAACACCATATATTTT. Translating it yields CASSAGKGQGYSGNTIYF. The chain uses TRBV9 and TRBJ1-3, with TRBD1 identical over 9 bases. Trimming at V came to 3 bases and at J to 0 bases, leaving 10 bases not matched to a gene. The CDR3 consists of 18 residues. Germline CDR1 is SGDLS and CDR2 is YYNGEE.

This chain uses TRBV19 with TRBJ1-2; the match to TRBD1 covers 7 bases. The length of the CDR3 is 15 residues. The J segment lost 2 bases and the V segment lost 9 bases, leaving 12 bases of the junction unmatched. Looked up from germline, CDR1 is LNHDA and CDR2 is SQIVND (reference sequence). CDR3 residues: CASLGTADSNYGYTF. The CDR3 coding sequence is TGTGCCAGCCTAGGGACAGCGGATTCGAACTATGGCTACACCTTC.

As concerns this clone: The sample holds other DNA sequences that translate to the same CDR3. V is TRBV7-2 and J is TRBJ2-2, with TRBD1 matching 7 bases. V shed 5 bases and J 1 base; nucleotides not matched to a gene: 4. The V gene's germline CDR1 is SGHTA and CDR2 FQGNSA. The CDR3 runs to 15 residues. CDR3 DNA sequence: TGTGCCAGCAGCCTTAGACAGGGGAACACCGGGGAGCTGTTTTTT. It yields the protein CASSLRQGNTGELFF.

The V gene is TRBV7-9, the J gene TRBJ2-3; 9 nucleotides match TRBD1. The CDR3 contains 16 residues. The germline V gene has CDR1 SEHNR and CDR2 FQNEAQ (reference sequence). V trimming: 7 bases; J trimming: 4 bases; junction bases outside the gene matches: 12. The CDR3 is CASTLNGGQGSDTQYF. Written as DNA, the CDR3 is TGTGCCAGCACCCTGAACGGAGGACAGGGGTCAGATACGCAGTATTTT.

This clone was found a few times. The V and J genes are TRBV11-2 and TRBJ1-6; D is perhaps TRBD1 (5 bases). Trimming removed 1 base at V and 7 bases at J, with 8 bases between. Germline V gene sequence: CDR1 SGHAT, CDR2 FQNNGV. This CDR3 spans 14 amino acids. CDR3 nucleotide sequence: TGTGCCAGCAGCTTAGGGGGGAACAATTCACCCCTCCACTTT. Translating gives CASSLGGNNSPLHF.

The chain couples TRBV28 to TRBJ1-1, with D maybe TRBD1 (6 bases). The germline V gene encodes CDR1 MDHEN and CDR2 SYDVKM. The CDR3 runs to 15 residues. Trimming took off 3 bases at V and 1 base at J, with 12 bases between the two ends. CDR3 sequence reads: CASSLTQGKNTEAFF. DNA for the CDR3: TGTGCCAGCAGTTTGACCCAGGGGAAGAACACTGAAGCTTTCTTT.

The chain has TRBV4-2 and TRBJ2-7, with unresolved D. Germline V gene lookup returns CDR1 LGHNA and CDR2 YNFKEQ. This CDR3 comprises 15 residues. Trimming pared 4 bases from V and 6 bases from J, leaving 19 bases between. The CDR3 sequence: CASSPNWTPESEQYF. CDR3 nucleotide sequence: TGTGCCAGCAGCCCTAATTGGACCCCCGAATCCGAGCAGTACTTC.

The J gene is TRBJ2-2, the V gene TRBV2, with D possibly being TRBD1 or TRBD2 (5 bases each). This CDR3 has 15 amino acids. Germline V gene data show CDR1 as SNHLY and CDR2 as FYNNEI. V lost 6 bases to trimming and J lost 0 bases, with 11 bases between them. For the CDR3, the DNA is TGTGCCAGCAGGAGGGACGGAACGAACACCGGGGAGCTGTTTTTT. This sequence encodes CASRRDGTNTGELFF.